This T cell receptor beta chain was profiled in a study of T cell repertoires in cytomegalovirus infection. About the research overall: Both recently identified HLA-C-restricted and well-studied HLA-B-restricted CMV epitopes were used in the study. Evidence of both CMV infection and a matching HLA type came from public TCR beta signatures.

On this clonotype itself: Antigen specificity is unknown.

MiXCR, applied by TCRdb to the reads, yields one record per CDR3 protein. There are approximately 730,000 distinct CDR3 sequences in the sample; around 32% occur only once, and about 20% lies in the top ten. General study results and limits: Clonotype analysis showed dominance of the ex vivo response by HLA-C-restricted CMV-specific TCR beta clonotypes. Carriers of CMV and the relevant HLA type were discriminated by public TCR beta frequency.

With 4 bases removed from V and 5 bases from J, the gap between germline ends came to 17 bases. Germline CDR1 SGHRS, CDR2 YFSETQ. The CDR3 runs 15 residues. The sequence was obtained from a human donor in good health (CMV status not recorded). Some clones in this sample may be carry-over from other donors' samples. The chain combines TRBV5-1 with TRBJ2-3; no clear D gene. The material was cultured PBMCs, obtained from culture after CMV antigen stimulation. CDR3 bases: TGCGCCAGCAGCACACCCGCTTTAGGAGTAGATACGCAGTATTTT. Translated, it gives CASSTPALGVDTQYF.